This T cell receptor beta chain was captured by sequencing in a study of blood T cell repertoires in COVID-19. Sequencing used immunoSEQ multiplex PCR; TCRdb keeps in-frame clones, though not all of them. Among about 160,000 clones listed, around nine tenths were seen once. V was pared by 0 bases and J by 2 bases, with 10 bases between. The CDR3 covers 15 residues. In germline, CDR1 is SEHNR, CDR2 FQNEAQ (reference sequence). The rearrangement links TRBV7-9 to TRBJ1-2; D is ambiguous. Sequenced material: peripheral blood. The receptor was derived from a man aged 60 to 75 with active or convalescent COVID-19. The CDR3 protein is CASSLATGPNYGYTF. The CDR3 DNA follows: TGTGCCAGCAGCTTAGCCACCGGTCCAAACTATGGCTACACCTTC.